One T cell receptor beta chain is described in this entry. The antigen is unknown. The CDR3 is 16 residues long. Trimming at V came to 5 bases and at J to 6 bases, leaving 11 bases not matched to a gene. Germline loops: CDR1 SEHNR, CDR2 FQNEAQ (reference sequence). The sample comes from a study of early stage breast cancer tumors. Whole-study results and caveats: Most shared enriched TCRB sequences were commonly generated ones. Bulk DNA sequencing of unsorted cells missed chain pairing and markers. Blood repertoires resembled normal breast more than tumor.

Repertoires were generated with immunoSEQ multiplex PCR, while TCRdb's copy carries only in-frame clones and drops some. The sample contains about 72,000 clones, approximately 79% of which appear only once. Sequencing input: blood. The chain joins TRBV7-9 to TRBJ2-7; 12 bases map to TRBD1. This clonotype originated in a person in their sixties with breast cancer. Written as DNA, the CDR3 is TGTGCCAGCAGCGAAAACCCGGGACAGGGGGCGGGCGAGCAGTACTTC. The encoded protein is CASSENPGQGAGEQYF.